Below are 28 T cell receptor beta chains sequenced from a single sample in a study of low-dose radiotherapy and immunotherapy resistance in tumors. Alpha- and beta-chain coverage of first-strand cDNA came from TRAV- and TRBV-specific primers. A constant-region primer paired with the V-primer adapter amplified TCRs over 20 PCR cycles. In TCRdb, the reads were re-called with MiXCR into one record per CDR3 protein. The repertoire holds about 15,000 distinct CDR3 sequences, with 49% as singletons. All receptors come from a human donor with advanced metastatic prostate, ovarian, gallbladder or colorectal cancer (not recorded which). This table probably holds off-target reads from a library built for another chain.

This clonotype appeared a few times. The V call is TRBV23-1, the J call TRBJ2-4; 11 positions match TRBD2. TRBV23-1 is labeled an ORF, and its function is uncertain. The CDR3 extends over 17 amino acids. V lost 0 bases to trimming and J lost 8 bases; unmatched junction nucleotides: 9. The CDR3 DNA sequence: TGCGCCAGCAGTCAATCCCCGGTAGCGGGAGGGTCGGACATTCAGTACTTC. Protein product: CASSQSPVAGGSDIQYF.

The chain joins TRBV29-1 to TRBJ2-5; possibly TRBD2 for D (6 bases). The germline V and J ends were trimmed by 3 bases and 5 bases, with 19 bases remaining between them. The germline gives CDR1 SQVTM, CDR2 ANQGSEA. The length of the CDR3 is 15 residues. The CDR3 DNA reads TGCAGCGTTGACCGGGGGAGAGGTTTCGGGGAGACCCAGTACTTC. This translates into CSVDRGRGFGETQYF.

The V gene is TRBV12-3 or TRBV12-4, the J gene TRBJ2-7; tentative D call: TRBD2 (6 bases). Between the trimmed V and J ends, which lost 4 bases and 8 bases, there was a span of 9 bases. The CDR3 totals 11 residues. The CDR3 DNA is TGTGCCAGCAGTTGGGGGGAGAAGCAGTACTTC. Translating it yields CASSWGEKQYF.

The genes are TRBV7-2 and TRBJ1-1; the match to TRBD1 covers 9 bases. Trimming at V came to 0 bases and at J to 10 bases, leaving 3 bases not matched to a gene. This CDR3 spans 13 amino acids. Germline V gene sequence: CDR1 SGHTA, CDR2 FQGNSA. DNA for the CDR3: TGTGCCAGCAGCTTAGCCCGACAGGGGGGAGCTTTCTTT. Protein: CASSLARQGGAFF. Using reference TRBV7-2 and TRBJ1-1 for the parts outside the CDR3, the full variable domain is GAGVSQSPSNKVTEKGKDVELRCDPISGHTALYWYRQSLGQGLEFLIYFQGNSAPDKSGLPSDRFSAERTGGSVSTLTIQRTQQEDSAVYLCASSLARQGGAFFGQGTRLTVV.

This clonotype has more than one count but fewer than ten. The chain carries TRBV28 and TRBJ2-7; D remains ambiguous. Trimming took off 5 bases at V and 7 bases at J, with 9 bases between the two ends. The CDR3 loop spans 11 amino acids. Germline values: CDR1 MDHEN, CDR2 SYDVKM. The CDR3 loop is CASSLNGEQYF. The DNA of the CDR3 is TGTGCCAGCAGTCTAAATGGAGAGCAGTACTTC.

This clonotype was detected only a few times. The chain uses TRBV6-1 and TRBJ2-5; 8 nucleotides line up with TRBD1. Germline trimming cut 8 bases from V and 5 bases from J; bases unmatched to any gene: 7. The germline gives CDR1 MNHNS, CDR2 SASEGT. The CDR3 spans 13 residues. The CDR3 DNA is TGTGCCAGCTGGAGACAGGGGTGGGAGACCCAGTACTTC. As protein: CASWRQGWETQYF.

This clonotype was picked up a small number of times. The CDR3 is CASSQEWTGEQYF. For the CDR3, the DNA is TGTGCCAGCAGCCAAGAGTGGACTGGAGAGCAGTACTTC. The genes are TRBV3-1 and TRBJ2-7, with a weak D call TRBD2 (5 bases). The CDR3 is 13 residues long. Germline CDR1 is LGHDT and CDR2 is YNNKEL (reference sequence). Trimming shortened V by 0 bases and J by 7 bases, and 10 bases separated the two germline ends.

This sequence joins TRBV5-1 and TRBJ2-5; D call uncertain. CDR1 SGHRS and CDR2 YFSETQ come from the germline V gene. The CDR3 runs to 13 residues. V shed 2 bases and J shed 1 base, with 6 bases lying between them. Here the CDR3 reads CASSFAPQETQYF. The CDR3 DNA sequence: TGCGCCAGCAGCTTCGCACCCCAAGAGACCCAGTACTTC. The full variable domain, with the rest looked up from reference TRBV5-1 and TRBJ2-5, is KAGVTQTPRYLIKTRGQQVTLSCSPISGHRSVSWYQQTPGQGLQFLFEYFSETQRNKGNFPGRFSGRQFSNSRSEMNVSTLELGDSALYLCASSFAPQETQYFGPGTRLLVL.

The CDR3 loop is CASSRDRGFGELFF. For the CDR3, the DNA is TGTGCCAGCAGCCGGGACAGGGGTTTTGGGGAGCTGTTTTTT. The chain has TRBV12-3 or TRBV12-4 and TRBJ2-2, with 10 bases fitting TRBD1. J was trimmed by 8 bases and V by 6 bases; bases with no gene match: 6. The CDR3 has 14 residues.

This clonotype is categorized as medium-sized (0.01 to 0.1%). The chain uses TRBV28 and TRBJ2-1; 8 bases are shared with TRBD2. The length of the CDR3 is 15 residues. Germline trimming cut 1 base from V and 1 base from J; bases unmatched to any gene: 0. CDR1 MDHEN and CDR2 SYDVKM come from the germline V gene. The CDR3 sequence is CASSLSGGSYNEQFF. The CDR3 region has the DNA TGTGCCAGCAGTTTATCGGGGGGGTCCTACAATGAGCAGTTCTTC.

The rearrangement links TRBV7-2 to TRBJ2-5; 8 bases map to TRBD2. CDR3 length equals 15 residues. With 4 bases clipped from V and 5 bases from J, the junction kept 9 bases outside the gene matches. CDR1 is SGHTA, CDR2 FQGNSA, per germline. The CDR3 here is CASSSWTSRDETQYF. Written as DNA, the CDR3 is TGTGCCAGCAGCTCGTGGACTAGCCGGGACGAGACCCAGTACTTC.

The rearrangement joins TRBV20-1 to TRBJ1-5; D is uncertain. Trimming shortened V by 1 base and J by 2 bases, and 6 bases separated the two germline ends. The germline V gene has CDR1 DFQATT and CDR2 SNEGSKA (reference sequence). The CDR3 has 13 amino acids. CDR3 coding DNA: TGCAGTGCTAGAGGCCCGGGCAATCAGCCCCAGCATTTT. The encoded protein is CSARGPGNQPQHF.

This clonotype was detected only a few times. The V call is TRBV28, the J call TRBJ1-5; TRBD1 might be the D (5 bases). V dropped 7 bases and J dropped 9 bases, with 19 bases sitting between them. The CDR3 runs to 14 residues. Per germline, CDR1 MDHEN and CDR2 SYDVKM. In nucleotides, the CDR3 is TGTGCCAGCACCCTAGGGGCACGCAAGTGGCCCCAGCATTTT. It specifies CASTLGARKWPQHF.

V usage is TRBV5-1 and J usage is TRBJ2-7; 12 nucleotides line up with TRBD1. Looked up from germline, CDR1 is SGHRS and CDR2 is YFSETQ. V shed 4 bases and J 7 bases; nucleotides not matched to a gene: 9. The CDR3 is 15 residues long. CDR3 DNA: TGCGCCAGCAGCGTGGGGACAGGGGGCTATCGGGAGCAGTACTTC. This sequence encodes CASSVGTGGYREQYF.

This clonotype turned up a few times. The chain combines TRBV5-4 with TRBJ2-1, with D perhaps matching TRBD2 (6 bases). V was cut by 4 bases and J by 4 bases, with 21 bases left in between. Germline V gene sequence: CDR1 SGHNT, CDR2 YYREEE (reference sequence). The CDR3 loop spans 17 amino acids. The CDR3 here is CASSQNKRGGAYNEQFF. CDR3 in DNA: TGTGCCAGCAGCCAGAACAAACGCGGAGGGGCGTACAATGAGCAGTTCTTC.

CDR3 sequence (DNA): TGCAGCGTGTCACAGGCGCCGGAGACCCAGTACTTC. Residues: CSVSQAPETQYF. The chain carries TRBV29-1 and TRBJ2-5; maybe TRBD1 (5 bases). This CDR3 is 12 amino acids long. Germline values: CDR1 SQVTM, CDR2 ANQGSEA. Deletions cut 6 bases from V and 5 bases from J, with 13 bases between.

V is TRBV7-9 and J is TRBJ1-5; D gene uncertain. The CDR3 contains 14 residues. Germline CDR1 is SEHNR and CDR2 is FQNEAQ (reference sequence). V was shortened by 5 bases and J by 0 bases, with 8 bases between the two germline ends. CDR3 in amino acids: CASSIDGSNQPQHF. The CDR3 nucleotides read TGTGCCAGCAGCATAGACGGTAGCAATCAGCCCCAGCATTTT.

The chain combines TRBV7-2 with TRBJ2-2; no clear D. The CDR3 is 15 amino acids. Germline lookup yields CDR1 SGHTA and CDR2 FQGNSA. V gave up 5 bases and J gave up 2 bases, with 12 bases separating them. For the CDR3, the DNA is TGTGCCAGCAGCCTAGATGCACTAAACACCGGGGAGCTGTTTTTT. Amino acids: CASSLDALNTGELFF.

The rearrangement joins TRBV6-6 to TRBJ2-1; D is perhaps TRBD2 (5 bases). The CDR3 has 15 residues. The V gene lost 6 bases and the J gene lost 3 bases, with 15 bases spanning the gap. Germline CDR1 and CDR2: MNHNY and SVGAGI (reference sequence). The CDR3 sequence is CASSSSGGGYNEQFF. Here the CDR3 DNA reads TGTGCCAGCAGCTCAAGCGGAGGCGGCTACAATGAGCAGTTCTTC.

This sequence joins TRBV28 and TRBJ2-2; 8 bases line up with TRBD2. The CDR3 loop spans 15 amino acids. The V gene's germline CDR1 is MDHEN and CDR2 SYDVKM. V shed 7 bases, J shed 0 bases, and the junction held 4 bases outside the gene matches. The CDR3 DNA follows: TGTGCCAGCAACCGAGCGGGGGCGAACACCGGGGAGCTGTTTTTT. The encoded protein is CASNRAGANTGELFF.

The genes are TRBV10-3 and TRBJ2-3; D ambiguous. The length of the CDR3 is 12 residues. Germline CDR1 reads ENHRY; CDR2 reads SYGVKD. V gave up 8 bases and J gave up 3 bases, with 9 bases separating them. DNA for the CDR3: TGTGCCATCGCTGGGGAAACAGATACGCAGTATTTT. Its protein product is CAIAGETDTQYF.

The V gene is TRBV7-9, the J gene TRBJ1-2; no clear D gene. There are 13 residues in the CDR3. V lost 5 bases and J lost 7, with 14 bases in between. CDR1 is SEHNR, CDR2 FQNEAQ, per germline (reference sequence). The CDR3 coding sequence is TGTGCCAGCAGCCCCCCCACGGGCCTTGGCTACACCTTC. This sequence encodes CASSPPTGLGYTF.

The chain is built from TRBV15 and TRBJ1-2; D gene uncertain. CDR3 length equals 13 residues. The V gene's germline CDR1 is LNHNV and CDR2 YYDKDF (reference sequence). The V gene lost 0 bases and the J gene lost 8 bases, with 10 bases spanning the gap. In DNA, the CDR3 is TGTGCCACCAGCAGAGAGGCAGAGATAGGCTACACCTTC. Translating it yields CATSREAEIGYTF.

This clonotype was observed once. The rearrangement joins TRBV10-3 to TRBJ2-5; D perhaps matches TRBD1 (5 bases). The V and J ends lost 7 bases and 2 bases respectively, with 11 bases between them. This CDR3 contains 13 residues. The germline CDR1 and CDR2 sequences are ENHRY and SYGVKD. The CDR3 protein is CAITPGRQETQYF. DNA for the CDR3: TGTGCCATCACTCCAGGGCGGCAAGAGACCCAGTACTTC.

In its sample, this clonotype was seen a few times. The chain combines TRBV10-3 with TRBJ2-7; D is unclear. The CDR3 loop spans 15 amino acids. CDR1 and CDR2 from the germline V gene are ENHRY and SYGVKD. Between the trimmed V and J ends, which lost 0 bases and 0 bases, there was a span of 9 bases. CDR3 protein: CAISESPGPSYEQYF. The CDR3 nucleotides are TGTGCCATCAGTGAGTCCCCAGGTCCCTCCTACGAGCAGTACTTC.

This clonotype was found a few times. The gene calls are TRBV11-2 and TRBJ2-4; 7 bases align to TRBD1. J gave up 1 base and V 5 bases, and 5 bases lay outside the gene matches. There are 15 residues in the CDR3. The germline gives CDR1 SGHAT, CDR2 FQNNGV. CDR3 amino acids: CASSPSTGAKNIQYF. The DNA of the CDR3 is TGTGCCAGCAGCCCCTCGACAGGGGCCAAAAACATTCAGTACTTC.

The rearrangement joins TRBV19 to TRBJ2-2; 11 nucleotides align to TRBD2. CDR1 and CDR2 from the germline V gene are LNHDA and SQIVND (reference sequence). With 5 bases clipped from V and 7 bases from J, the junction kept 6 bases outside the gene matches. CDR3 length: 15 amino acids. CDR3 amino acids: CASSPGTSGFGELFF. As DNA, the CDR3 is TGTGCCAGTAGTCCAGGGACTAGCGGTTTCGGGGAGCTGTTTTTT.

The chain uses TRBV25-1 and TRBJ1-3, with D unresolved. The ends were cut back, 4 bases at V and 1 base at J, with 14 bases in the middle. From germline, CDR1 is MGHDK and CDR2 SYGVNS. The CDR3 extends over 16 amino acids. The CDR3 protein is CASSAAPTSSGNTIYF. CDR3 bases: TGTGCCAGCAGTGCCGCCCCTACGAGTTCTGGAAACACCATATATTTT.